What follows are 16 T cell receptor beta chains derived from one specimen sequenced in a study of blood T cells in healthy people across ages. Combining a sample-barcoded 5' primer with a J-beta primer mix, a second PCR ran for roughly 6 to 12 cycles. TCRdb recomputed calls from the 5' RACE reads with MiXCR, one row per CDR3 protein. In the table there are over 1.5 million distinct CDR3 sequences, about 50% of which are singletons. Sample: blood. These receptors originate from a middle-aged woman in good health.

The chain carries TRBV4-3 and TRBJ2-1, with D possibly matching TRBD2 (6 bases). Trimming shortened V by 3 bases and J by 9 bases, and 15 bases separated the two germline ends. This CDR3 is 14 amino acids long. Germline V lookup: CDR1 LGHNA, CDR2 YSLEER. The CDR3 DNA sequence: TGCGCCAGCAGCCAGACGGGGGTAAGGGGTGAGCAGTTCTTC. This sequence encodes CASSQTGVRGEQFF.

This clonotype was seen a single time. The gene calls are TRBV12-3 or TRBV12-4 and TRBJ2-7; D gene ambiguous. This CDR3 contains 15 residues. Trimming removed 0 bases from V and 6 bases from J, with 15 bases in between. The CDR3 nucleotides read TGTGCCAGCAGTTTAGCGCCGTTCGGTACGCCCGAGCAGTACTTC. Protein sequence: CASSLAPFGTPEQYF.

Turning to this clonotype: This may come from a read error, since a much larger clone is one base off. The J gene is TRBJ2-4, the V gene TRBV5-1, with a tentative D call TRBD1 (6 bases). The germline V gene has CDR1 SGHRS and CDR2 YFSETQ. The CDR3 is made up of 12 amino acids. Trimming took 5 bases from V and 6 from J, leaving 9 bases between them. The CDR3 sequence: CASSGGRNIQYF. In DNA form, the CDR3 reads TGCGCCAGCAGTGGGGGCAGAAACATTCAGTACTTC.

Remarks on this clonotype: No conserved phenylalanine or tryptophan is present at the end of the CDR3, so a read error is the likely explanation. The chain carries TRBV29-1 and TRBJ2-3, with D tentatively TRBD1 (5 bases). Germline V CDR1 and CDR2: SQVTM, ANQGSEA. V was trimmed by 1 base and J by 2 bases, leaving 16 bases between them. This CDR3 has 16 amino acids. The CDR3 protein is CSVEVQARSSTDTQYL. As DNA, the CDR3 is TGCAGCGTTGAAGTACAGGCTAGGTCCTCCACAGATACGCAGTATTTA.

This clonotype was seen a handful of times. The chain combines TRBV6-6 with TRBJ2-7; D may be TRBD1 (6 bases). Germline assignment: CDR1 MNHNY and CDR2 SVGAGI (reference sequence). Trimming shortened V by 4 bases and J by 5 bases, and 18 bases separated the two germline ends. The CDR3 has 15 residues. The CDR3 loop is CASSSGRGPSDEQYF. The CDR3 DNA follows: TGTGCCAGCAGTTCGGGCAGGGGCCCTTCGGACGAGCAGTACTTC.

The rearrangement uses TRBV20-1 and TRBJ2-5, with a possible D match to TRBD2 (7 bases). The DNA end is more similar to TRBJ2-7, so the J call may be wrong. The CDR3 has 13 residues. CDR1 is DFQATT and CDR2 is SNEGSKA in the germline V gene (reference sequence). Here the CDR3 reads CSAPGGPSYEQYF. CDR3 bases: TGCAGTGCCCCCGGGGGGCCCTCCTACGAGCAGTACTTC.

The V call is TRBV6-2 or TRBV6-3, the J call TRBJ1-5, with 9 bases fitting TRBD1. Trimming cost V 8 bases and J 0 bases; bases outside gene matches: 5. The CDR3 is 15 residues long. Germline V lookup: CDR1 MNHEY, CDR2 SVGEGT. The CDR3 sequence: CASDRGSYSNQPQHF. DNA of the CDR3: TGTGCCAGCGACAGGGGGTCCTATAGCAATCAGCCCCAGCATTTT.

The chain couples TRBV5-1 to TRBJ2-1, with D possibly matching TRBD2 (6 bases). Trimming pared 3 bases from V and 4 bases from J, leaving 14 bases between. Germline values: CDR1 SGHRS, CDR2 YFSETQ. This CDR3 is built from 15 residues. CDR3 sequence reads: CASSSEGRRYNEQFF. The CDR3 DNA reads TGCGCCAGCAGCTCAGAGGGGAGGCGGTACAATGAGCAGTTCTTC. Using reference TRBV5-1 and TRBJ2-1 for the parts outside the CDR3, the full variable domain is KAGVTQTPRYLIKTRGQQVTLSCSPISGHRSVSWYQQTPGQGLQFLFEYFSETQRNKGNFPGRFSGRQFSNSRSEMNVSTLELGDSALYLCASSSEGRRYNEQFFGPGTRLTVL.

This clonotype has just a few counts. The CDR3 DNA sequence: TGTGCCAGCAGCCCGCGGGACAGGGGCGGGAGTTTCCCCTATGGCTACACCTTC. Translated, it gives CASSPRDRGGSFPYGYTF. The chain has TRBV7-9 and TRBJ1-2; TRBD1 matches 10 bases. This CDR3 has 18 residues. Unmatched junction bases numbered 16, after V lost 5 bases and J lost 4 bases. Germline CDR1 and CDR2: SEHNR and FQNEAQ (reference sequence).

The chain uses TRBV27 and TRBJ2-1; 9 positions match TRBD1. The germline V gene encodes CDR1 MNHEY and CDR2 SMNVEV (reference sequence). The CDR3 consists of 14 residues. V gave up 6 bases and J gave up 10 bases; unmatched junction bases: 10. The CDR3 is CASSKGQGNWEQFF. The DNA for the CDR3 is TGTGCCAGCAGCAAAGGACAGGGGAATTGGGAGCAGTTCTTC.

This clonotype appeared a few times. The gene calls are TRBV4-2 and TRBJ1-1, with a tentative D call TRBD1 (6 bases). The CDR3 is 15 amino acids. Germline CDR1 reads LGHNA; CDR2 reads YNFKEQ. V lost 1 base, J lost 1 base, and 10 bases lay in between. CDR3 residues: CASSQVGGPNTEAFF. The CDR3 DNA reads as TGTGCCAGCAGCCAAGTGGGGGGGCCGAACACTGAAGCTTTCTTT.

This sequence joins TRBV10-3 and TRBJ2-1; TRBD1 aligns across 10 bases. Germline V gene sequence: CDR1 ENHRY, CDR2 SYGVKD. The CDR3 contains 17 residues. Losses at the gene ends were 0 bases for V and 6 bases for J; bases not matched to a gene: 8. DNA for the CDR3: TGTGCCATCAGTGAGTCGACTCGGGGGACAGGGGCCAATGAGCAGTTCTTC. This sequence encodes CAISESTRGTGANEQFF.

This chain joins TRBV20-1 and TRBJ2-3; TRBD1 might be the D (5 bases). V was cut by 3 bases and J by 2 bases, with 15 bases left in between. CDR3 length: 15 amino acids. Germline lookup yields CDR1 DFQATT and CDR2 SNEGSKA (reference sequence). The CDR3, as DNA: TGCAGTGCTAGGGGGCCGCGGTTGAACACAGATACGCAGTATTTT. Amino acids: CSARGPRLNTDTQYF.

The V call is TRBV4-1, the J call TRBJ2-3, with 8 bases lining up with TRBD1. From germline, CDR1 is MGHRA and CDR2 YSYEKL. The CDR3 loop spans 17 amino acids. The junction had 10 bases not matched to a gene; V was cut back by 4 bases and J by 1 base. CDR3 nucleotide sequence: TGCGCCAGCAGCCTCCAAGGACAGGGTGGGGGCACAGATACGCAGTATTTT. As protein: CASSLQGQGGGTDTQYF.

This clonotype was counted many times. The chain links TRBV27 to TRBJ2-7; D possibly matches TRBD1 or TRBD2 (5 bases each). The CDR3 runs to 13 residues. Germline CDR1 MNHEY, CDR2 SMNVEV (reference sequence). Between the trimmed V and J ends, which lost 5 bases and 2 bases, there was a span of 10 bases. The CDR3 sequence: CASSRQGPYEQYF. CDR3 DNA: TGTGCCAGCAGTCGTCAGGGACCCTACGAGCAGTACTTC.

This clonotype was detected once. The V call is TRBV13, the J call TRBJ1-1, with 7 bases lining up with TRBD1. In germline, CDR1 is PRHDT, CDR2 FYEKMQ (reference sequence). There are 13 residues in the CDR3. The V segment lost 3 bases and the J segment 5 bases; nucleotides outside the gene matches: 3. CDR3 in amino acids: CASSFTGATEAFF. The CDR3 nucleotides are TGTGCCAGCAGCTTCACAGGGGCGACTGAAGCTTTCTTT.